The T cell receptor (beta chain) under discussion was sequenced for a study of shared clonotypes between healthy human individuals. Clones were read by immunoSEQ multiplex PCR, and TCRdb kept only the in-frame ones, dropping some. The table includes around 2,000,000 clones, about 95% detected once. The J segment lost 8 bases and the V segment lost 5 bases, leaving 10 bases of the junction unmatched. The germline V gene has CDR1 GTSNPN and CDR2 SVGIG (reference sequence). This CDR3 region has 13 residues. CD45RO-negative, CCR7-positively selected cells formed the naive CD8 fraction, excluding terminally differentiated effector memory CD45RA+ cells.

Sequenced: naive CD8+ T cells sorted from blood. The chain combines TRBV30 with TRBJ1-2; 8 bases align to TRBD1. The source is a man younger than 30 in good health. This chain's CDR3 is CAWAGDRSEGYTF. The CDR3 DNA reads as TGTGCCTGGGCGGGGGACAGGAGCGAAGGCTACACCTTC. Complete variable domain (other parts from reference TRBV30 and TRBJ1-2): SQTIHQWPATLVQPVGSPLSLECTVEGTSNPNLYWYRQAAGRGLQLLFYSVGIGQISSEVPQNLSASRPQDRQFILSSKKLLLSDSGFYLCAWAGDRSEGYTFGSGTRLTVV.